This entry features one TCR beta chain sequence. Assignment of participants to cohorts was predicated upon participant-reported clinical history. The data were obtained in a study of blood T cell repertoires in COVID-19. Study as a whole: Donors in the United States, Italy and Spain gave samples during acute or convalescent COVID-19. T cells, B-cell-depleted T cells, or PBMCs supplied cDNA or gDNA.

Original processing methods: The authors estimated nucleated cell counts from reference gene primer amplification. Clones were sequenced by immunoSEQ multiplex PCR, and TCRdb holds only the in-frame ones, with some missing. V, J and clone size derive from that table, while D and trimming were established from the DNA sequence. The sample has approximately 180,000 clones, 89% seen once. Germline assignment: CDR1 SGHDN and CDR2 FVKESK. CDR3 size: 15 residues. With V trimmed by 1 base and J by 5 bases, 8 bases remained unmatched. The clonotype comes from a woman between 40 and 55 years old with acute COVID-19. The chain recombines TRBV14 with TRBJ2-7; 7 bases align to TRBD1. Material: PBMCs or T cells enriched from blood (not recorded which). CDR3 region: CASSQVTGAVHEQYF. The CDR3 bases are TGTGCCAGCAGCCAAGTTACAGGGGCGGTCCACGAGCAGTACTTC.